The 6 T cell receptor beta chains below come from one sample, sequenced in a study of blood T cell repertoires in COVID-19. Data came from immunoSEQ multiplex PCR; TCRdb stores just in-frame clones and leaves some out. The repertoire holds 150,000 to 200,000 clones, with 88% as singletons. Sequencing used PBMCs or T cells enriched from blood (not recorded which). These receptor sequences come from a woman aged 18-29 years who had recovered from COVID-19.

The chain couples TRBV10-3 to TRBJ2-6; TRBD1 matches 7 bases. The CDR3 loop spans 18 amino acids. V trimming: 4 bases; J trimming: 0 bases; junction bases outside the gene matches: 9. In germline, CDR1 is ENHRY, CDR2 SYGVKD. The CDR3 DNA reads as TGTGCCATCAGTGCTGAAAGCTCAGGGGGCTCTGGGGCCAACGTCCTGACTTTC. Its protein is CAISAESSGGSGANVLTF.

This chain joins TRBV6-2 or TRBV6-3 and TRBJ2-5, with a tentative D call TRBD2 (6 bases). The CDR3 has 14 amino acids. V lost 5 bases and J lost 2, with 12 bases in between. Germline V gene sequence: CDR1 MNHEY, CDR2 SVGEGT. The CDR3 DNA reads as TGTGCCAGCAGTCCGGGGGACGTGCAAGAGACCCAGTACTTC. It codes for CASSPGDVQETQYF.

CDR3 sequence reads: CASSWPQYF. In nucleotides, the CDR3 is TGTGCCAGCTCCTGGCCCCAGTACTTC. J is TRBJ2-5 and V is TRBV27, with unresolved D. The ends were cut back, 8 bases at V and 9 bases at J, with 7 bases in the middle. CDR1 is MNHEY, CDR2 SMNVEV, per germline (reference sequence). CDR3 length equals 9 residues.

The chain has TRBV12-3 or TRBV12-4 and TRBJ1-4; D is perhaps TRBD1 (6 bases). This CDR3 contains 13 residues. V gave up 9 bases and J gave up 7 bases, with 15 bases separating them. CDR3 loop: CASSGAGFEKLFF. Written as DNA, the CDR3 is TGTGCCAGTTCAGGGGCGGGTTTTGAAAAACTGTTTTTT.

V is TRBV6-5 and J is TRBJ1-1, with TRBD1 as a possible D gene (5 bases). The germline V gene encodes CDR1 MNHEY and CDR2 SVGAGI. V was shortened by 4 bases and J by 1 base, with 10 bases between the two germline ends. The CDR3 loop spans 14 amino acids. The CDR3 spells CASSWGEGNTEAFF. The CDR3 region has the DNA TGTGCCAGCAGTTGGGGGGAAGGGAACACTGAAGCTTTCTTT.

This clone appeared a few times. The V call is TRBV7-2, the J call TRBJ1-1; D might be TRBD1 (5 bases). Trimming stripped 8 bases from V and 1 base from J, with 11 bases between. This CDR3 is built from 13 residues. The germline V gene encodes CDR1 SGHTA and CDR2 FQGNSA. CDR3 sequence (DNA): TGTGCCAGCGGCATTCAGGGGAACACTGAAGCTTTCTTT. Encoded protein: CASGIQGNTEAFF. Full variable domain (remainder filled in from reference TRBV7-2 and TRBJ1-1): GAGVSQSPSNKVTEKGKDVELRCDPISGHTALYWYRQSLGQGLEFLIYFQGNSAPDKSGLPSDRFSAERTGGSVSTLTIQRTQQEDSAVYLCASGIQGNTEAFFGQGTRLTVV.